A selection of T cell receptor beta chains follows, all from one sample in a study of shared clonotypes between healthy human individuals. The assay was immunoSEQ multiplex PCR, and TCRdb's table has in-frame clones only and misses some. The sample holds 650,000 to 800,000 clones, about 91% seen once. Source material: naive CD8+ T cells sorted from blood. These receptors were taken from a man aged 25 to 40 in good health. Both conserved end residues are trimmed from each CDR3.

V,J,CDR3
TRBV4-2,TRBJ2-7,ASSQDPGGTYEQY
TRBV7-9,TRBJ1-5,ASSRGKDNSNQPQH
TRBV6-1,TRBJ2-3,ASSFRGHGTDTQY
TRBV9,TRBJ2-3,ASSARPGSTDTQY
TRBV10-2,TRBJ2-5,ASSGLAGEAQY
TRBV5-1,TRBJ2-5,ASQERGGETQY
TRBV18,TRBJ1-5,ASSPWATDQPQH
TRBV4-1,TRBJ2-2,ASSQVSGTGELF
TRBV5-6,TRBJ1-5,ASSTGDQPQH
TRBV27,TRBJ2-3,ASRAQPDLHTDTQY
TRBV27,TRBJ2-7,ASSANVGIYEQY
TRBV7-6,TRBJ1-1,ASSPRSSTEAF
TRBV2,TRBJ2-1,ASSTHIRETYNEQF
TRBV27,TRBJ2-1,ASSHSRGPNEQF
TRBV6-6,TRBJ2-3,ASRSPGQGRTDTQY
TRBV30,TRBJ2-7,AWSVVGYTEQY
TRBV2,TRBJ1-1,ASKGWDSEPEAF
TRBV27,TRBJ1-2,ASSLSGTDYGYT
TRBV10-1,TRBJ1-1,ASSESGGEAF
TRBV9,TRBJ2-1,ASSAGDEQF
TRBV7-3,TRBJ2-7,ASSPRGRLDEQY
TRBV4-1,TRBJ2-1,ASSQLQGLAYNEQF
TRBV19,TRBJ2-2,ASSMGLAGGLFANTGELF
TRBV10-3,TRBJ1-1,AISPTGENTEAF
TRBV11-2,TRBJ2-7,ASSPPRGDEQY
TRBV6-5,TRBJ1-5,ASSHNSDQPQH
TRBV6-6,TRBJ2-1,ASSLTLGSSYNEQF
TRBV27,TRBJ2-7,ASSLGGFDEQY
TRBV7-6,TRBJ1-1,ASSTVGVRSTEAF
TRBV6-1,TRBJ2-7,ASSDVGTSVYEQY
TRBV2,TRBJ2-7,ASSFQSGTSKYEQY
TRBV5-1,TRBJ2-7,ASSQKGTSGATSYEQY
TRBV30,TRBJ2-1,AWNGLAGYNEQF
TRBV5-5,TRBJ2-3,ASSFWRLGDNTQY
TRBV4-1,TRBJ2-5,ASSQNRGETQY
TRBV7-8,TRBJ1-1,ASSPTQGWTEAF
TRBV11-2,TRBJ2-1,ASSLDLGSGNEQF
TRBV7-9,TRBJ2-7,ASSLVYVEEQY
TRBV7-9,TRBJ2-5,ASSLGGLETQY
TRBV15,TRBJ2-7,ATSRESGRALGSSYEQY
TRBV7-9,TRBJ2-7,ASSPPRGGDYEQY
TRBV14,TRBJ1-4,ASSPGQGFRLNEKLF
TRBV4-3,TRBJ1-2,ASSQGPGLNYGYT
TRBV4-3,TRBJ2-7,ASSQGTGFIYEQY
TRBV7-4,TRBJ1-2,ASSKLASRKTYGYT
TRBV19,TRBJ2-3,ASSRESTDTQY